This TCR beta chain was sequenced for a study of T cell repertoires in aging, cancer and after chemotherapy (dated by TCRdb to the late 2010s). Some background on the complete study: The donors fell into six age groups ranging from 30 or younger to 70 or older, and each group had at least three individuals. In the hematological group, the paired samples taken before and after chemotherapy came from chronic lymphocytic leukemia patients given fludarabine- or bendamustine-based regimens. Around 10 million TCR reads were contained in the full dataset. To look at immunoaging and at how T cells reconstitute after chemotherapy, the study profiled TCR beta repertoires in peripheral blood from both healthy donors and cancer patients. Alongside some 100 healthy donors serving as a reference group, the cohort included roughly 220 cancer patients, of whom 94 had hematological cancers and 110 to 140 had solid cancers. Results and caveats for the whole study, not just this receptor: In healthy donors, the drop in TCR diversity with age came mainly from a loss of richness, whereas in cancer patients a loss of evenness also played a part. It was noted by the authors that conclusions about immunological memory after chemotherapy cannot be drawn from the repertoire data. Lymphoid organ infiltration was present in the hematological cancer patients, and this infiltration may itself impair thymic emigration or the expansion of peripheral T cells. Compared with age-matched healthy donors, untreated patients with either hematological or solid cancers had significantly lower TCR diversity in the blood along with higher clonality. Median generation probability increased over the chemotherapy interval in both cancer cohorts, suggesting repertoire reconstitution through rebound thymic output.

TCR beta rearrangements were amplified from genomic DNA isolated from peripheral blood, not from sorted cells or RNA. CDR1 SEHNR and CDR2 FQNEAQ were looked up in the germline V gene (reference sequence). The trim is 1 base for V and 6 bases for J, with a gap of 10 bases between the germline ends. Inclusive of the bounding cysteine and phenylalanine, the CDR3 is 15 residues long. Kept here is only the CDR3 DNA, which spans 45 bases and is read in frame from base 1. Rearranged TRB sequences spanning V, D and J segments were amplified in a multiplex touch-down PCR with a mixed TRB-A/B primer pool. Illumina adapters and sample indices were attached to the amplicons through two consecutive PCR reactions run with Phusion HS II polymerase. Amplicons were gel-purified using the NucleoSpin Gel and PCR Clean-up kit and were subsequently checked with Qubit and an Agilent 2100 Bioanalyzer. Sequencing of the libraries was done on an Illumina MiSeq with paired-end, single-indexed 600-cycle runs. Concerning the study's data processing: MiXCR versions 2.12 and 3.0.5 were used to process TRB sequences. Each unique CDR3 nucleotide sequence was treated as one clone, and only productive sequences with two or more reads were kept. The repertoire metrics were Shannon diversity, evenness, clonality (calculated as one minus evenness), and diversity profiles parameterized by alpha from 0 to 5. The IGoR algorithm was used to compute generation probabilities of clones in paired pre- and post-chemotherapy samples. TCRdb's own reprocessing of the public reads used fastp at Q25 and MiXCR and kept productive beta chains. Merged by CDR3 protein, the rows form single entries marked with the most common genes and DNA. These V and J calls rely on TCRdb rather than the paper's analysis. This sample lists approximately 6,600 distinct CDR3 sequences; about 29% were detected once. The biggest ten clones account for approximately 68% of the sample.

On this clonotype itself: The clone's antigen remains unknown. There are no base qualities to consult, and no much larger clone falls within one base.

The sequenced material came from blood. This receptor was taken from a human donor with a blood cancer. The donor label of this sample is uncertain. This receptor chain uses TRBV7-9 and TRBJ2-6; the D region possibly corresponds to TRBD1 (6 bases align). The sequenced DNA is TGTGCCAGCAGCTTAGGGGCAGGGGAGGCCAACGTCCTGACTTTC. This sequence encodes CASSLGAGEANVLTF.